What follows are 10 T cell receptor beta chains derived from one specimen sequenced in a study of blood T cell repertoires in COVID-19 (dated by TCRdb to the early 2020s). Libraries were made using the immunoSEQ multiplex PCR assay. Drawn from immuneACCESS, this table holds only the in-frame rearrangements with V and J called that TCRdb kept. Clones are partly lost; checked studies trace under half to an unresolved V gene and leave the rest unexplained. For this sample the table gives 140,000 or so clones, of which under 90% were detected only once. Approximately 3.5% of the sample is held by the ten biggest clonotypes. Input material: peripheral blood. All receptors come from a man between 65 and 79 years old who had recovered from COVID-19.

The chain carries TRBV19 and TRBJ2-7; 9 positions agree with TRBD1. This CDR3 is built from 15 residues. Trimming took 3 bases from V and 2 from J; bases not matched to a gene: 5. Germline values: CDR1 LNHDA, CDR2 SQIVND (reference sequence). This CDR3 reads CASSIGTGRAYEQYF. The CDR3 DNA reads as TGTGCCAGTAGTATTGGGACAGGGAGGGCCTACGAGCAGTACTTC.

V and J are TRBV6-5 and TRBJ2-2, with 10 bases fitting TRBD2. Per the germline V gene, CDR1 is MNHEY and CDR2 is SVGAGI. The CDR3 consists of 16 residues. Unmatched junction bases numbered 6, after V lost 4 bases and J lost 4 bases. The CDR3 loop reads CASSWLAGDGTGELFF. CDR3 DNA sequence: TGTGCCAGCAGTTGGCTAGCGGGAGACGGCACCGGGGAGCTGTTTTTT.

This chain uses TRBV4-3 with TRBJ1-1, with a possible D match to TRBD1 (6 bases). Germline assignment: CDR1 LGHNA and CDR2 YSLEER. The CDR3 contains 14 residues. The germline V and J ends were trimmed by 0 bases and 3 bases, with 8 bases remaining between them. The CDR3 spells CASSQDPGDTEAFF. The CDR3 DNA sequence: TGCGCCAGCAGCCAAGATCCAGGGGACACTGAAGCTTTCTTT.

This clone was picked up a small number of times. The genes are TRBV6-5 and TRBJ1-5; unclear D gene. The CDR3 has 15 residues. V shed 6 bases and J shed 0 bases, with 12 bases lying between them. In germline, CDR1 is MNHEY, CDR2 SVGAGI. This CDR3 reads CASSWTGDSNQPQHF. The DNA of the CDR3 is TGTGCCAGCAGCTGGACTGGTGATAGCAATCAGCCCCAGCATTTT.

The genes are TRBV7-9 and TRBJ1-2; TRBD1 matches 8 bases. Germline CDR1 reads SEHNR; CDR2 reads FQNEAQ (reference sequence). V was pared by 1 base and J by 2 bases, with 0 bases of the junction left unmatched. The CDR3 runs 14 residues. The CDR3: CASSLGDRNYGYTF. CDR3 DNA sequence: TGTGCCAGCAGCTTAGGGGACAGGAACTATGGCTACACCTTC. Based on the CDR3 plus reference TRBV7-9 and TRBJ1-2, the full variable domain is DTGVSQNPRHKITKRGQNVTFRCDPISEHNRLYWYRQTLGQGPEFLTYFQNEAQLEKSRLLSDRFSAERPKGSFSTLEIQRTEQGDSAMYLCASSLGDRNYGYTFGSGTRLTVV.

V is TRBV5-6 and J is TRBJ2-7; TRBD1 agrees at 10 bases. The CDR3 extends over 15 amino acids. Germline loops: CDR1 SGHDT, CDR2 YYEEEE. The V and J ends lost 2 bases and 4 bases, in that order; junction bases with no gene match: 6. CDR3 in amino acids: CASSFPGQGQYEQYF. The CDR3 DNA follows: TGTGCCAGCAGCTTCCCGGGACAGGGGCAATACGAGCAGTACTTC.

To note about this clone: The sample has other DNA sequences that encode this CDR3 too. The chain employs TRBV5-4 and TRBJ2-1, with 7 bases lining up with TRBD2. Looked up from germline, CDR1 is SGHNT and CDR2 is YYREEE (reference sequence). This CDR3 contains 15 residues. The V gene end was trimmed by 0 bases and the J gene end by 4 bases; junction bases not matched to a gene: 4. CDR3 bases: TGTGCCAGCAGCTTGGTTCTAGCGGCTTACAATGAGCAGTTCTTC. Protein sequence: CASSLVLAAYNEQFF. Based on the CDR3 plus reference TRBV5-4 and TRBJ2-1, the full variable domain is ETGVTQSPTHLIKTRGQQVTLRCSSQSGHNTVSWYQQALGQGPQFIFQYYREEENGRGNFPPRFSGLQFPNYSSELNVNALELDDSALYLCASSLVLAAYNEQFFGPGTRLTVL.

This clone was observed once. The V and J genes are TRBV24-1 and TRBJ1-3; D possibly corresponds to TRBD1 (6 bases). From germline, CDR1 is KGHDR and CDR2 SFDVKD. The CDR3 covers 15 residues. V was pared by 3 bases and J by 0 bases, with 8 bases between. CDR3 residues: CATSDGTYSGNTIYF. Here the CDR3 DNA reads TGTGCCACCAGTGATGGGACATACTCTGGAAACACCATATATTTT.

This clone was counted a few times. V is TRBV27 and J is TRBJ1-1; 8 bases align to TRBD1. Germline CDR1 is MNHEY and CDR2 is SMNVEV (reference sequence). V trimming: 4 bases; J trimming: 3 bases; junction bases outside the gene matches: 1. CDR3 length: 13 amino acids. CDR3: CASSWGQDTEAFF. CDR3 DNA: TGTGCCAGCAGTTGGGGACAGGACACTGAAGCTTTCTTT.

This chain connects TRBV20-1 to TRBJ1-1; no clear D. This CDR3 is 14 amino acids long. Trimming removed 3 bases from V and 2 bases from J, with 13 bases in between. Looked up from germline, CDR1 is DFQATT and CDR2 is SNEGSKA (reference sequence). CDR3 protein: CSASADTTNTEAFF. DNA of the CDR3: TGCAGTGCTAGTGCCGACACCACTAACACTGAAGCTTTCTTT.